These 18 T cell receptor beta chains originate from one sample sequenced in a study of radiation and T cells in renal cell carcinoma. Measured with immunoSEQ multiplex PCR; TCRdb has only the in-frame clones, and not every one. The sample consists of approximately 80,000 clones, about 89% of them appearing once. Stated time point: blood 4 weeks post-SBRT, at nephrectomy. The treatment denotes: 15 Gy SBRT to primary tumor, nephrectomy 4 weeks later. The material was blood, obtained from a patient whose treatment included radiotherapy and nephrectomy. The source is an older woman with renal cell carcinoma.

This sequence joins TRBV10-2 and TRBJ2-1; TRBD2 matches at 10 bases. The junction had 7 bases not matched to a gene; V was cut back by 7 bases and J by 4 bases. The CDR3 length is 15 residues. Germline V gene data show CDR1 as WSHSY and CDR2 as SAAADI. Written as DNA, the CDR3 is TGCGCCAGCATCTCCCAAGCGGGGGGGTACAATGAGCAGTTCTTC. Protein: CASISQAGGYNEQFF.

The V and J genes are TRBV9 and TRBJ1-1; D unclear. V shed 0 bases and J shed 5 bases, with 8 bases lying between them. The germline V gene has CDR1 SGDLS and CDR2 YYNGEE. The CDR3 consists of 13 residues. The CDR3 bases are TGTGCCAGCAGCGTAGCTACTTGGACTGAAGCTTTCTTT. This encodes CASSVATWTEAFF.

The rearrangement uses TRBV10-3 and TRBJ2-7; a possible D gene is TRBD1 (6 bases). Germline V lookup: CDR1 ENHRY, CDR2 SYGVKD. Trimming left V 3 bases short and J 4 bases short, with 13 bases between. This CDR3 is built from 14 residues. The CDR3 sequence: CAISEDRMGYEQYF. The CDR3 DNA reads TGTGCCATCAGTGAAGACAGGATGGGTTACGAGCAGTACTTC.

V usage is TRBV30 and J usage is TRBJ2-7; D unresolved. V was cut by 1 base and J by 6 bases, with 7 bases left in between. Germline assignment: CDR1 GTSNPN and CDR2 SVGIG (reference sequence). CDR3 length equals 11 residues. The CDR3 DNA sequence: TGTGCCTGGAGTGCTAGGAGCGAGCAGTACTTC. Translation gives CAWSARSEQYF. The whole variable domain, remainder taken from reference TRBV30 and TRBJ2-7, is SQTIHQWPATLVQPVGSPLSLECTVEGTSNPNLYWYRQAAGRGLQLLFYSVGIGQISSEVPQNLSASRPQDRQFILSSKKLLLSDSGFYLCAWSARSEQYFGPGTRLTVT.

V and J are TRBV7-2 and TRBJ2-5; D perhaps matches TRBD2 (6 bases). The CDR3 has 13 residues. V lost 8 bases and J lost 5, with 15 bases in between. The germline gives CDR1 SGHTA, CDR2 FQGNSA. The CDR3 coding sequence is TGTGCCAGCCTTAGCGGCCCCAGGGAGACCCAGTACTTC. This gives the protein CASLSGPRETQYF.

This chain joins TRBV4-1 and TRBJ2-7; 8 bases fit TRBD1. The CDR3 runs to 16 residues. Germline CDR1 reads MGHRA; CDR2 reads YSYEKL. Losses at the gene ends were 4 bases for V and 0 bases for J; bases not matched to a gene: 8. CDR3 region: CASSPSDRVSSYEQYF. Here the CDR3 DNA reads TGCGCCAGCAGCCCCTCGGACAGGGTAAGCTCCTACGAGCAGTACTTC.

V usage is TRBV27 and J usage is TRBJ1-1, with a tentative D call TRBD1 (6 bases). CDR1 is MNHEY, CDR2 SMNVEV, per germline (reference sequence). V shed 8 bases and J shed 0 bases, with 13 bases lying between them. The CDR3 spans 14 residues. The CDR3 spells CASSYRVMNTEAFF. DNA for the CDR3: TGTGCCAGCTCCTACAGGGTCATGAACACTGAAGCTTTCTTT.

The chain is built from TRBV9 and TRBJ2-1; 13 bases map to TRBD2. The CDR3 spans 18 residues. Germline V gives CDR1 SGDLS, CDR2 YYNGEE. V gave up 0 bases and J gave up 8 bases; unmatched junction bases: 11. CDR3 bases: TGTGCCAGCAGCGTAGGCGGCAGGGGGACTAGCGGGGATTATGAGCAGTTCTTC. Residues: CASSVGGRGTSGDYEQFF.

This sequence joins TRBV20-1 and TRBJ2-1; D unresolved. The germline V gene has CDR1 DFQATT and CDR2 SNEGSKA (reference sequence). CDR3 length: 11 residues. The DNA for the CDR3 is TGCACCCCCCAGGCCAACAATGAGCAGTTCTTC. Residues: CTPQANNEQFF.

The V and J genes are TRBV5-1 and TRBJ1-1; D is uncertain. V was cut by 4 bases and J by 1 base, with 8 bases left in between. Germline CDR1 reads SGHRS; CDR2 reads YFSETQ. The CDR3 totals 13 residues. The CDR3 sequence is CASSKEPNTEAFF. Here the CDR3 DNA reads TGCGCCAGCAGCAAGGAGCCGAACACTGAAGCTTTCTTT.

The rearrangement joins TRBV30 to TRBJ2-7; 9 positions match TRBD1. J lost 6 bases, V lost 3 bases, and 15 bases had no gene match. There are 16 residues in the CDR3. Germline V gives CDR1 GTSNPN, CDR2 SVGIG (reference sequence). CDR3 protein: CAWSQLSGTGWTEQYF. The DNA of the CDR3 is TGTGCCTGGAGCCAGTTGTCCGGGACAGGGTGGACCGAGCAGTACTTC.

The chain recombines TRBV19 with TRBJ1-2; D is uncertain. This CDR3 is 13 amino acids long. Looked up from germline, CDR1 is LNHDA and CDR2 is SQIVND (reference sequence). The germline V and J ends were trimmed by 5 bases and 8 bases, with 15 bases remaining between them. The CDR3 bases are TGTGCCAGTAGTCTACGACCAAACGACGGCTACACCTTC. Protein: CASSLRPNDGYTF.

The chain carries TRBV7-8 and TRBJ2-1; D possibly matches TRBD1 or TRBD2 (5 bases each). This CDR3 region has 16 residues. Germline assignment: CDR1 SGHVS and CDR2 FQNEAQ. The V end was cut by 1 base, the J end by 6 bases, with 16 bases between. This chain's CDR3 is CASSLEGEAVLNEQFF. In DNA form, the CDR3 reads TGTGCCAGCAGCTTAGAAGGGGAAGCGGTTCTCAATGAGCAGTTCTTC.

The genes are TRBV29-1 and TRBJ1-5, with 9 bases matching TRBD1. The CDR3 covers 12 residues. V gave up 5 bases and J gave up 5 bases; unmatched junction bases: 1. Germline CDR1 reads SQVTM; CDR2 reads ANQGSEA. CDR3 sequence (DNA): TGCAGCGTTTGGACAGGGGATCAGCCCCAGCATTTT. Its translation is CSVWTGDQPQHF.

A note on this clone: One end of the junction is discordant with germline, which a read error may explain. The J gene is TRBJ2-2, the V gene TRBV7-7; possibly TRBD1 or TRBD2 for D (5 bases each). Germline CDR1 SSHAT, CDR2 FNYEAQ (reference sequence). The CDR3 runs to 20 residues. The CDR3 region has the DNA TGTGCTAGCAGCCCTTCGGGGCCTTGGCTTGCGAGAGGGTCCACCGGGGAGCTGTTTTTT. Residues: CASSPSGPWLARGSTGELFF.

V usage is TRBV6-6 and J usage is TRBJ2-7; D might be TRBD1 or TRBD2, each matching 5 bases. Trimming removed 8 bases at V and 3 bases at J, with 14 bases between. In germline, CDR1 is MNHNY, CDR2 SVGAGI (reference sequence). This CDR3 is built from 13 residues. The CDR3 loop reads CASLTGPIYEQYF. In DNA, the CDR3 is TGTGCCAGCTTGACGGGGCCCATCTACGAGCAGTACTTC.

V and J are TRBV30 and TRBJ1-5; D is uncertain. Deletions cut 2 bases from V and 4 bases from J, with 15 bases between. Germline CDR1 is GTSNPN and CDR2 is SVGIG (reference sequence). This CDR3 spans 15 amino acids. The CDR3 DNA reads as TGTGCCTGGAGTAGAGAGAGTTTAGAAAATCAGCCCCAGCATTTT. It translates to CAWSRESLENQPQHF.

The table lists this clone with a few counts. This rearrangement joins TRBV27 to TRBJ1-1; D remains unclear. The germline CDR1 and CDR2 sequences are MNHEY and SMNVEV (reference sequence). The ends were cut back, 2 bases at V and 9 bases at J, with 13 bases in the middle. The CDR3 is 13 residues long. The CDR3 region has the DNA TGTGCCAGCAGTTTACGGCGCGGATCCCAAGCTTTCTTT. This encodes CASSLRRGSQAFF.